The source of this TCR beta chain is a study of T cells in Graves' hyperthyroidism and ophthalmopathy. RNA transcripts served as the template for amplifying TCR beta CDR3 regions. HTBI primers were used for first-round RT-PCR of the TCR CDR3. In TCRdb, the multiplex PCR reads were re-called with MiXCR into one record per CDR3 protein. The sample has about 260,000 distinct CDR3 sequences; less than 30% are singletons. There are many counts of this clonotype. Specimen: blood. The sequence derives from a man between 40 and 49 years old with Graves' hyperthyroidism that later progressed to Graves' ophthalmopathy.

CDR3 in amino acids: CASSPYGEGELFF. CDR3 DNA sequence: TGTGCCAGCAGCCCTTATGGAGAGGGGGAGCTGTTTTTT. V usage is TRBV12-3 or TRBV12-4 and J usage is TRBJ2-2; D unclear. V lost 6 bases, J lost 8 bases, and 13 bases lay in between. The CDR3 loop spans 13 amino acids.